This entry lists 27 T cell receptor beta chains sequenced from one sample in a study of blood T cells in healthy people across ages. Together with a sample-barcoded 5' primer, a J-beta primer mix was included in a second PCR lasting about 6 to 11 cycles. TCRdb ran MiXCR on the 5' RACE reads and lists one entry per CDR3 protein. The sample has around 1,000,000 distinct CDR3 sequences, approximately 25% seen once. The same sample was also studied in work on T cells of mothers and their children.

Sequenced: blood. All receptors come from a girl between 2 and 10 years old in good health.

This clonotype showed up just a few times. J is TRBJ2-3 and V is TRBV7-2; D remains ambiguous. CDR3 length: 16 amino acids. CDR1 SGHTA and CDR2 FQGNSA come from the germline V gene. Trimming shortened V by 1 base and J by 2 bases, and 13 bases separated the two germline ends. The CDR3 reads CASSLGVSHPTDTQYF. CDR3 coding DNA: TGTGCCAGCAGCTTAGGGGTTTCTCACCCCACAGATACGCAGTATTTT.

This clonotype was observed a handful of times. The chain employs TRBV21-1 and TRBJ2-4; the DNA was not compared with TRBD2, the D call given in the table. TRBV21-1 is assigned pseudogene status. The CDR3 spans 19 residues. Here the CDR3 DNA reads TGTGCCAGCAGCCGCCGGGAAGGGACCTCATTTTTAGCCAAAAACATTCAGTACTTC. Protein product: CASSRREGTSFLAKNIQYF.

The rearrangement links TRBV15 to TRBJ1-6; D gene uncertain. This CDR3 has 15 amino acids. V was trimmed by 0 bases and J by 10 bases, leaving 13 bases between them. The germline CDR1 and CDR2 sequences are LNHNV and YYDKDF (reference sequence). Here the CDR3 DNA reads TGTGCCACCAGCAGAGAGGAGGCCAAGGTATCACCCCTCCACTTT. It encodes CATSREEAKVSPLHF. Supplemented by reference TRBV15 and TRBJ1-6, the full variable domain reads DAMVIQNPRYQVTQFGKPVTLSCSQTLNHNVMYWYQQKSSQAPKLLFHYYDKDFNNEADTPDNFQSRRPNTSFCFLDIRSPGLGDTAMYLCATSREEAKVSPLHFGNGTRLTVT.

This clonotype was seen repeatedly, ten times or more. The chain uses TRBV7-6 and TRBJ2-1; 8 bases are a match to TRBD2. CDR1 is SGHVS and CDR2 is FNYEAQ in the germline V gene. V was pared by 6 bases and J by 3 bases, with 4 bases of the junction left unmatched. There are 14 residues in the CDR3. The CDR3 coding sequence is TGTGCCAGCAGTCTTAGCGGGGACTACAATGAGCAGTTCTTC. Translating it yields CASSLSGDYNEQFF. Full variable domain (remainder filled in from reference TRBV7-6 and TRBJ2-1): GAGVSQSPRYKVTKRGQDVALRCDPISGHVSLYWYRQALGQGPEFLTYFNYEAQQDKSGLPNDRFSAERPEGSISTLTIQRTEQRDSAMYRCASSLSGDYNEQFFGPGTRLTVL.

This clonotype was found a few times. The chain is built from TRBV12-3 or TRBV12-4 and TRBJ2-5, with 7 nucleotides matching TRBD2. The last part of the DNA fits TRBJ2-1 better; the J call may be wrong. CDR3 length: 14 amino acids. The CDR3 reads CASSLILADNEQFF. CDR3 sequence (DNA): TGTGCCAGCAGTTTAATCCTAGCGGACAATGAGCAGTTCTTC.

V gene TRBV6-1 combines with J gene TRBJ1-4; D unresolved. V gave up 5 bases and J gave up 0 bases, with 13 bases separating them. CDR3 length: 16 amino acids. Germline V gene sequence: CDR1 MNHNS, CDR2 SASEGT. The CDR3 sequence is CASSLSLIATNEKLFF. The CDR3 DNA follows: TGTGCCAGCAGTCTCTCCTTAATTGCAACTAATGAAAAACTGTTTTTT.

CDR3 nucleotide sequence: TGTGCCAGCAGTTACGCGGCCTCCTACGAGCAGTACTTC. This sequence encodes CASSYAASYEQYF. The chain has TRBV27 and TRBJ2-7, with unresolved D. V was shortened by 4 bases and J by 0 bases, with 7 bases between the two germline ends. Germline CDR1 reads MNHEY; CDR2 reads SMNVEV (reference sequence). The CDR3 length is 13 residues.

The table lists this clonotype with a few counts. V is TRBV6-2 or TRBV6-3 and J is TRBJ1-5, with TRBD1 identical over 7 bases. The CDR3 runs to 15 residues. The V and J ends lost 6 bases and 2 bases, in that order; junction bases with no gene match: 7. The germline V gene encodes CDR1 MNHEY and CDR2 SVGEGT. In nucleotides, the CDR3 is TGTGCCAGCAGAATCCGAACAGGGGGCAATCAGCCCCAGCATTTT. Its protein is CASRIRTGGNQPQHF.

This clonotype was found a few times. This chain uses TRBV20-1 with TRBJ2-7; TRBD2 agrees at 12 bases. Trimming cost V 6 bases and J 2 bases; bases outside gene matches: 11. CDR1 and CDR2 (germline): DFQATT, SNEGSKA (reference sequence). The length of the CDR3 is 16 residues. The CDR3 is CSALGGGTSGPYEQYF. The CDR3 DNA follows: TGCAGTGCATTGGGTGGAGGGACTAGCGGGCCCTACGAGCAGTACTTC.

The chain uses TRBV28 and TRBJ2-2; D unresolved. The V end lost 7 bases, the J end lost 0 bases, and 9 bases lay between the germline ends. CDR1 and CDR2 (germline): MDHEN, SYDVKM. This CDR3 is 14 amino acids long. CDR3 protein: CASKISPNTGELFF. In DNA form, the CDR3 reads TGTGCCAGCAAGATTTCGCCGAACACCGGGGAGCTGTTTTTT.

A few counts support this clonotype. The J gene is TRBJ2-3, the V gene TRBV10-3, with 9 bases aligning to TRBD2. Germline assignment: CDR1 ENHRY and CDR2 SYGVKD. V was clipped by 11 bases and J by 4 bases; unmatched bases: 16. CDR3 size: 16 residues. The DNA for the CDR3 is TGTGCCTCCTCCACGGGGGCACTAGCGGGCGCAGATACGCAGTATTTT. Translation gives CASSTGALAGADTQYF.

This clonotype has only a few counts. The chain joins TRBV2 to TRBJ2-3; TRBD2 aligns across 8 bases. The CDR3 totals 17 residues. Germline V gene data show CDR1 as SNHLY and CDR2 as FYNNEI. Trimming at V came to 6 bases and at J to 2 bases, leaving 13 bases not matched to a gene. The CDR3 region is CASRSIPLAGVTDTQYF. CDR3 nucleotides: TGTGCCAGCAGATCGATCCCTCTAGCGGGCGTCACAGATACGCAGTATTTT.

Note on this clonotype: The junction shows a germline mismatch at one end, possibly a read error. The rearrangement joins TRBV7-8 to TRBJ2-1; 9 positions agree with TRBD1. The germline CDR1 and CDR2 sequences are SGHVS and FQNEAQ. The CDR3 has 19 amino acids. The CDR3 coding sequence is TGTACCAGCAGCCCACGCCTAAAGAACAGGGGGCATTTTTGGAATGAGCAGTTCTTC. Protein sequence: CTSSPRLKNRGHFWNEQFF. The full variable domain, with the rest looked up from reference TRBV7-8 and TRBJ2-1, is GAGVSQSPRYKVAKRGQDVALRCDPISGHVSLFWYQQALGQGPEFLTYFQNEAQLDKSGLPSDRFFAERPEGSVSTLKIQRTQQEDSAVYLCTSSPRLKNRGHFWNEQFFGPGTRLTVL.

The genes are TRBV20-1 and TRBJ1-5; no clear D. Germline-derived CDR1 and CDR2 are DFQATT and SNEGSKA (reference sequence). CDR3 size: 15 residues. Trimming cost V 6 bases and J 2 bases, with 17 bases left between them. For the CDR3, the DNA is TGCAGTGCCCGGCAGGCCCGGGGAGGCAATCAGCCCCAGCATTTT. Translation gives CSARQARGGNQPQHF.

The chain links TRBV11-2 to TRBJ2-7; D is ambiguous. V was cut by 5 bases and J by 5 bases, with 7 bases left in between. The CDR3 runs 11 residues. CDR1 and CDR2 (germline): SGHAT, FQNNGV. This CDR3 reads CASSSIDEQYF. The CDR3 nucleotides read TGTGCCAGCAGCAGTATCGACGAGCAGTACTTC.

V and J are TRBV15 and TRBJ2-5; maybe TRBD2 (5 bases). Germline V gene sequence: CDR1 LNHNV, CDR2 YYDKDF (reference sequence). V lost 8 bases and J lost 0, with 10 bases in between. There are 13 residues in the CDR3. For the CDR3, the DNA is TGTGCCACCTCTCCGGGGTACCAAGAGACCCAGTACTTC. It specifies CATSPGYQETQYF.

The rearrangement links TRBV4-1 to TRBJ1-1; D remains ambiguous. The length of the CDR3 is 14 residues. CDR1 and CDR2 from the germline V gene are MGHRA and YSYEKL. Trimming removed 0 bases at V and 1 base at J, with 6 bases between. CDR3 nucleotides: TGCGCCAGCAGCCAAGACAGACCGAACACTGAAGCTTTCTTT. Its protein product is CASSQDRPNTEAFF.

The chain has TRBV6-5 and TRBJ2-4; no clear D. CDR3 length: 13 residues. Germline assignment: CDR1 MNHEY and CDR2 SVGAGI. V gave up 6 bases and J gave up 6 bases, with 12 bases separating them. CDR3 protein: CASRGSSRNIQYF. CDR3 coding DNA: TGTGCCAGCAGGGGGTCTTCAAGAAACATTCAGTACTTC.

This clonotype was detected a few times. The genes are TRBV7-9 and TRBJ1-3; D perhaps matches TRBD1 (5 bases). Deletions cut 6 bases from V and 3 bases from J, with 18 bases between. CDR1 SEHNR and CDR2 FQNEAQ come from the germline V gene (reference sequence). This CDR3 region has 16 residues. The CDR3: CASRLGGDGRGNTIYF. CDR3 DNA sequence: TGTGCCAGCAGGCTCGGTGGGGACGGACGTGGAAACACCATATATTTT.

This chain joins TRBV13 and TRBJ1-3; the D is unclear. This CDR3 region has 12 residues. The ends were cut back, 6 bases at V and 6 bases at J, with 9 bases in the middle. The germline CDR1 and CDR2 sequences are PRHDT and FYEKMQ (reference sequence). This CDR3 reads CASRGNENTIYF. Written as DNA, the CDR3 is TGTGCCAGCAGGGGTAATGAAAACACCATATATTTT. Combining the CDR3 with reference TRBV13 and TRBJ1-3 gives the whole variable domain AAGVIQSPRHLIKEKRETATLKCYPIPRHDTVYWYQQGPGQDPQFLISFYEKMQSDKGSIPDRFSAQQFSDYHSELNMSSLELGDSALYFCASRGNENTIYFGEGSWLTVV.

This chain uses TRBV12-5 with TRBJ1-1; no definite D call. CDR3 length: 15 amino acids. The V gene's germline CDR1 is LGHNT and CDR2 FRNRAP. Trimming removed 0 bases from V and 1 base from J, with 9 bases in between. CDR3 DNA: TGTGCTAGTGGTTTGGTACGGCTCGGGAACACTGAAGCTTTCTTT. Its translation is CASGLVRLGNTEAFF.

V and J are TRBV10-3 and TRBJ1-6; no firm D call. The V end lost 0 bases, the J end lost 8 bases, and 14 bases lay between the germline ends. CDR1 ENHRY and CDR2 SYGVKD come from the germline V gene. The CDR3 runs 16 residues. CDR3 nucleotides: TGTGCCATCAGTGAGTCTGGCCGCTGGCAGGATTCACCCCTCCACTTT. As protein: CAISESGRWQDSPLHF.

The chain couples TRBV6-6 to TRBJ1-2; TRBD1 aligns across 8 bases. Trimming at V came to 0 bases and at J to 7 bases, leaving 7 bases not matched to a gene. The CDR3 is 15 residues long. CDR1 and CDR2 from the germline V gene are MNHNY and SVGAGI (reference sequence). This CDR3 reads CASSYSGQGRIGYTF. The CDR3 DNA sequence: TGTGCCAGCAGTTACTCCGGACAGGGTAGGATTGGCTACACCTTC.

This clonotype was picked up a small number of times. The chain recombines TRBV11-2 with TRBJ2-5; a possible D gene is TRBD2 (7 bases). Near its end, the DNA agrees better with TRBJ2-1, so the J call may be wrong. CDR3 size: 17 residues. Germline lookup yields CDR1 SGHAT and CDR2 FQNNGV. The CDR3 bases are TGTGCCAGCACCACTCGAGGGGGGACTACCTCTACGGATGAGCAGTTCTTC. Encoded protein: CASTTRGGTTSTDEQFF.

CDR3 DNA sequence: TGTGCCAGCAGCTTACTCCGGGACCTGGGGTCTGAAGCTTTCTTT. Its translation: CASSLLRDLGSEAFF. The chain couples TRBV7-6 to TRBJ1-1; the D gene is possibly TRBD1 (5 bases). The CDR3 length is 15 residues. V lost 2 bases, J lost 6 bases, and 16 bases lay in between. Germline V lookup: CDR1 SGHVS, CDR2 FNYEAQ.

This clonotype was picked up a small number of times. The chain recombines TRBV2 with TRBJ2-7; 10 nucleotides align to TRBD2. The CDR3 is 13 amino acids. From germline, CDR1 is SNHLY and CDR2 FYNNEI. The J segment lost 3 bases and the V segment lost 11 bases, leaving 7 bases of the junction unmatched. The CDR3 loop reads CAGRASGGYEQYF. CDR3 sequence (DNA): TGTGCCGGAAGGGCTAGCGGGGGCTACGAGCAGTACTTC.

Only a few counts were recorded for this clonotype. This chain connects TRBV18 to TRBJ2-5; D ambiguous. The end of the DNA fits TRBJ2-1 better, so the J call may be wrong. Per the germline V gene, CDR1 is KGHSH and CDR2 is LQKENI. CDR3 length: 13 amino acids. The CDR3 spells CASSPVDYNEQFF. Here the CDR3 DNA reads TGTGCCAGCTCACCCGTAGACTACAATGAGCAGTTCTTC.